The 15 T cell receptor beta chains below all came from one sample that was sequenced in a study of Ad26.COV2.S vaccination and SARS-CoV-2 variants. Documented treatment: roughly 18 received Ad26.COV2.S at low or high dose, single or two shots; roughly five received placebo; per-sample allocation not given. Sampling happened 63 days after the first vaccine or placebo injection. TCRdb keeps only in-frame clones here, not all; method: immunoSEQ multiplex PCR. The sample contains approximately 250,000 clones, 87% of which appear only once. Specimen: peripheral blood, collected in a trial of Ad26.COV2.S vaccine versus placebo. The receptors come from a person between 18 and 65 years old who received the Ad26.COV2.S COVID-19 vaccine or a placebo.

V gene TRBV9 combines with J gene TRBJ1-2; the D is unclear. Trimming shortened V by 0 bases and J by 6 bases, and 6 bases separated the two germline ends. Germline V gene lookup returns CDR1 SGDLS and CDR2 YYNGEE. The CDR3 runs 12 residues. For the CDR3, the DNA is TGTGCCAGCAGCGTAGATGATAATGGCTACACCTTC. Translating gives CASSVDDNGYTF.

The J gene is TRBJ2-3, the V gene TRBV18; TRBD1 agrees at 11 bases. This CDR3 spans 15 amino acids. The V and J ends lost 6 bases and 4 bases, in that order; junction bases with no gene match: 6. Germline V CDR1 and CDR2: KGHSH, LQKENI. The chain's CDR3 is CASSRDRGSSDTQYF. In DNA form, the CDR3 reads TGTGCCAGCTCGCGGGACAGGGGGTCATCAGATACGCAGTATTTT.

The chain has TRBV2 and TRBJ2-5; D gene unclear. Germline V gene data show CDR1 as SNHLY and CDR2 as FYNNEI. The CDR3 extends over 12 amino acids. V was clipped by 3 bases and J by 7 bases, with 9 bases between them. The CDR3 coding sequence is TGTGCCAGCAGTGATAATCATCTGACCCAGTACTTC. Protein product: CASSDNHLTQYF.

The chain has TRBV19 and TRBJ1-1; D remains ambiguous. The V gene lost 9 bases and the J gene lost 1 base, with 21 bases spanning the gap. CDR3 length: 16 residues. In germline, CDR1 is LNHDA, CDR2 SQIVND (reference sequence). The CDR3 coding sequence is TGTGCCAGCTCTCCAGCGGGGAAGGGATCGAACACTGAAGCTTTCTTT. Amino acid sequence: CASSPAGKGSNTEAFF.

The rearrangement joins TRBV27 to TRBJ2-1; 11 bases line up with TRBD2. Germline CDR1 and CDR2: MNHEY and SMNVEV (reference sequence). V lost 6 bases to trimming and J lost 8 bases; unmatched junction nucleotides: 15. The CDR3 extends over 17 amino acids. The CDR3 loop reads CASRLAGGIPPLHEQFF. CDR3 DNA sequence: TGTGCCAGCAGGCTAGCGGGAGGAATTCCACCTTTGCATGAGCAGTTCTTC.

The chain is built from TRBV4-2 and TRBJ2-1, with 7 bases that match TRBD2. The CDR3 totals 16 residues. Trimming took 4 bases from V and 9 from J; bases not matched to a gene: 15. Germline-derived CDR1 and CDR2 are LGHNA and YNFKEQ. The CDR3 sequence is CASSLRLQASGSEQFF. CDR3 in DNA: TGTGCCAGCAGCCTCCGTCTCCAGGCTAGCGGCTCTGAGCAGTTCTTC.

The rearrangement uses TRBV4-1 and TRBJ1-1; no reliable D call. The CDR3 extends over 16 amino acids. The germline V gene has CDR1 MGHRA and CDR2 YSYEKL. Between the trimmed V and J ends, which lost 3 bases and 1 base, there was a span of 15 bases. CDR3 loop: CASSHVLRGRNTEAFF. CDR3 DNA: TGCGCCAGCAGCCATGTCCTCCGAGGAAGGAACACTGAAGCTTTCTTT.

The rearrangement joins TRBV19 to TRBJ2-1, with 11 positions matching TRBD1. The CDR3 length is 14 residues. V dropped 4 bases and J dropped 8; count of bases not matched to a gene: 4. Germline lookup yields CDR1 LNHDA and CDR2 SQIVND (reference sequence). CDR3 amino acids: CASSTGQGVHEQFF. The CDR3 DNA reads as TGTGCCAGTAGTACGGGACAGGGGGTACATGAGCAGTTCTTC.

The rearrangement links TRBV4-3 to TRBJ1-4, with 7 bases aligning to TRBD1. The CDR3 contains 16 residues. Germline lookup yields CDR1 LGHNA and CDR2 YSLEER. J gave up 8 bases and V 2 bases, and 11 bases lay outside the gene matches. Written as DNA, the CDR3 is TGCGCCAGCAGCCAACTAGGGGGCGCAGTTGGAGAAAAACTGTTTTTT. Its protein product is CASSQLGGAVGEKLFF.

The gene calls are TRBV2 and TRBJ1-4; 9 positions agree with TRBD1. This CDR3 has 17 amino acids. Germline V CDR1 and CDR2: SNHLY, FYNNEI. Unmatched junction bases numbered 15, after V lost 5 bases and J lost 8 bases. The CDR3 DNA follows: TGTGCCAGCAGTCACGCGTACGGACAGGGGCGGGGGGAAAAACTGTTTTTT. This sequence encodes CASSHAYGQGRGEKLFF.

CDR3 loop: CASSYPRLAHEQFF. The CDR3, as DNA: TGTGCCAGCAGTTACCCGCGGCTAGCACATGAGCAGTTCTTC. The V and J genes are TRBV6-2 or TRBV6-3 and TRBJ2-1, with D maybe TRBD2 (5 bases). Deletions cut 2 bases from V and 8 bases from J, with 13 bases between. Germline values: CDR1 MNHEY, CDR2 SVGEGT. The CDR3 consists of 14 residues.

CDR3 DNA: TGTGCCAGCGCCCGGACTAGTGTGGGCGAGCAGTACTTC. It translates to CASARTSVGEQYF. This rearrangement joins TRBV27 to TRBJ2-7; 7 bases agree with TRBD2. The junction had 10 bases not matched to a gene; V was cut back by 8 bases and J by 6 bases. CDR3 length equals 13 residues. CDR1 and CDR2 (germline): MNHEY, SMNVEV (reference sequence).

This clone is a singleton in its sample. This rearrangement joins TRBV2 to TRBJ2-1, with TRBD1 matching 7 bases. CDR3 length: 14 residues. With V trimmed by 7 bases and J by 4 bases, 7 bases remained unmatched. Germline V gene lookup returns CDR1 SNHLY and CDR2 FYNNEI. The CDR3 loop is CASTYRGLYNEQFF. In nucleotides, the CDR3 is TGTGCCAGCACCTACAGGGGCCTTTACAATGAGCAGTTCTTC.

V and J are TRBV5-1 and TRBJ1-4; weak D call: TRBD1 (5 bases). The CDR3 is 15 residues long. In germline, CDR1 is SGHRS, CDR2 YFSETQ. Trimming shortened V by 0 bases and J by 4 bases, and 10 bases separated the two germline ends. CDR3 loop: CASSLASGFNEKLFF. The DNA for the CDR3 is TGCGCCAGCAGCTTGGCCTCAGGGTTTAATGAAAAACTGTTTTTT.

The chain joins TRBV24-1 to TRBJ2-1; 8 bases align to TRBD1. The CDR3 spans 19 residues. Germline CDR1 is KGHDR and CDR2 is SFDVKD. The V and J ends lost 2 bases and 4 bases, in that order; junction bases with no gene match: 15. The chain's CDR3 is CATSDSLVVGQGRYNEQFF. The CDR3 DNA follows: TGTGCCACCAGTGATTCCCTTGTGGTTGGACAGGGCAGGTACAATGAGCAGTTCTTC.